This entry lists 18 T cell receptor beta chains sequenced from one sample in a study of cytomegalovirus exposure and HLA in healthy donors. The PCR had 60 Vbeta and 13 Jbeta primers. Method: immunoSEQ multiplex PCR; TCRdb's copy keeps in-frame clones and lacks some. Of fewer than 250,000 clones in the sample, more than 75% are singletons; the top ten hold over 1%. Sequenced: PBMCs. These TCRs come from a man aged 30-40 years in good health and CMV-seronegative.

J is TRBJ1-2 and V is TRBV7-9; D remains ambiguous. Germline V lookup: CDR1 SEHNR, CDR2 FQNEAQ (reference sequence). The CDR3 has 14 residues. The V end was cut by 3 bases, the J end by 3 bases, with 11 bases between. The CDR3 sequence is CASSFGAGDYGYTF. The CDR3 nucleotides are TGTGCCAGCAGCTTCGGTGCAGGCGACTATGGCTACACCTTC.

The rearrangement joins TRBV30 to TRBJ2-1; D is uncertain. The CDR3 spans 14 residues. Looked up from germline, CDR1 is GTSNPN and CDR2 is SVGIG (reference sequence). The V end was cut by 4 bases, the J end by 2 bases, with 12 bases between. The CDR3 reads CAWNLLDTYNEQFF. The CDR3 region has the DNA TGTGCCTGGAACCTTCTCGACACCTACAATGAGCAGTTCTTC.

This sequence joins TRBV27 and TRBJ1-5, with unresolved D. The CDR3 runs to 16 residues. Trimming cost V 3 bases and J 1 base, with 13 bases left between them. Looked up from germline, CDR1 is MNHEY and CDR2 is SMNVEV (reference sequence). CDR3 sequence (DNA): TGTGCCAGCAGTTTTCCCTCGGTGTGGAGCAATCAGCCCCAGCATTTT. It is translated as CASSFPSVWSNQPQHF.

The rearrangement joins TRBV9 to TRBJ1-2; TRBD1 matches 9 bases. Germline V lookup: CDR1 SGDLS, CDR2 YYNGEE. V shed 0 bases and J 5 bases; nucleotides not matched to a gene: 8. The CDR3 is 16 amino acids. CDR3 in DNA: TGTGCCAGCAGCGTAGCATCCCCCGGGACAGGGTATGGCTACACCTTC. Its protein product is CASSVASPGTGYGYTF.

As for this clone: The same CDR3 also results from other DNA sequences found in this sample. This chain joins TRBV18 and TRBJ2-2; 7 positions agree with TRBD1. After removal of 3 bases from V and 2 bases from J, the junction contained 3 bases not matched to a gene. The CDR3 runs 15 residues. Germline loops: CDR1 KGHSH, CDR2 LQKENI. CDR3 DNA sequence: TGTGCCAGCTCACCTCGACAGGGTAACACCGGGGAGCTGTTTTTT. Protein product: CASSPRQGNTGELFF.

V and J are TRBV7-9 and TRBJ1-1, with D tentatively TRBD1 (6 bases). Trimming pared 6 bases from V and 4 bases from J, leaving 15 bases between. The V gene's germline CDR1 is SEHNR and CDR2 FQNEAQ (reference sequence). CDR3 length: 14 residues. CDR3 in amino acids: CASSLGQYPTEAFF. For the CDR3, the DNA is TGTGCCAGCAGTCTAGGACAGTACCCCACTGAAGCTTTCTTT. The variable domain in full, completed from reference TRBV7-9 and TRBJ1-1, reads DTGVSQNPRHKITKRGQNVTFRCDPISEHNRLYWYRQTLGQGPEFLTYFQNEAQLEKSRLLSDRFSAERPKGSFSTLEIQRTEQGDSAMYLCASSLGQYPTEAFFGQGTRLTVV.

The chain links TRBV28 to TRBJ1-1; D is unclear. V lost 3 bases and J 0 bases, leaving 8 bases between the germline ends. Per germline, CDR1 MDHEN and CDR2 SYDVKM. The length of the CDR3 is 14 residues. CDR3 sequence reads: CASSFLVLNTEAFF. DNA for the CDR3: TGTGCCAGCAGTTTCTTAGTATTGAACACTGAAGCTTTCTTT.

The genes are TRBV27 and TRBJ2-1, with D perhaps matching TRBD1 (7 bases). Looked up from germline, CDR1 is MNHEY and CDR2 is SMNVEV (reference sequence). The length of the CDR3 is 15 residues. V was clipped by 4 bases and J by 9 bases, with 19 bases between them. The chain's CDR3 is CASSSRQGSGSEQFF. CDR3 nucleotide sequence: TGTGCCAGCAGTTCACGACAGGGTAGCGGCAGTGAGCAGTTCTTC.

A note on this clone: A read error may produce the germline difference seen at one junction end. The chain uses TRBV7-9 and TRBJ2-5; 7 bases fit TRBD2. The CDR3 consists of 16 residues. Germline values: CDR1 SEHNR, CDR2 FQNEAQ (reference sequence). CDR3 loop: CSSTLLGGGAQETQYF. In DNA form, the CDR3 reads TGTTCCAGCACCCTACTGGGCGGGGGAGCTCAAGAGACCCAGTACTTC.

This clone turned up a few times. The V call is TRBV5-8, the J call TRBJ1-4; D remains unclear. The CDR3 is made up of 16 amino acids. The germline gives CDR1 SGHTS, CDR2 YDEGEE. The germline V and J ends were trimmed by 4 bases and 0 bases, with 13 bases remaining between them. The CDR3: CASSVFGAATNEKLFF. Here the CDR3 DNA reads TGTGCCAGCAGCGTTTTCGGAGCAGCAACTAATGAAAAACTGTTTTTT.

This rearrangement joins TRBV10-2 to TRBJ2-1; TRBD2 aligns across 10 bases. The CDR3 sequence is 14 residues long. V shed 2 bases, J shed 10 bases, and the junction held 5 bases outside the gene matches. The germline CDR1 and CDR2 sequences are WSHSY and SAAADI. For the CDR3, the DNA is TGCGCCAGCAGTGAGAAGCGGGGGGGCACGGAGCAGTTCTTC. The encoded protein is CASSEKRGGTEQFF.

This chain joins TRBV18 and TRBJ2-1; possibly TRBD2 for D (5 bases). Deletions cut 3 bases from V and 3 bases from J, with 15 bases between. The length of the CDR3 is 16 residues. Germline values: CDR1 KGHSH, CDR2 LQKENI. The CDR3 reads CASSPYSSPGYNEQFF. The CDR3, as DNA: TGTGCCAGCTCACCTTATTCTAGCCCTGGCTACAATGAGCAGTTCTTC.

V usage is TRBV28 and J usage is TRBJ2-2; TRBD2 matches 11 bases. Germline values: CDR1 MDHEN, CDR2 SYDVKM. V gave up 6 bases and J gave up 0 bases; unmatched junction bases: 9. This CDR3 is 18 amino acids long. The CDR3 DNA reads TGTGCCAGCAGCCCCTCTAGCGGGAGGCCTCCGAACACCGGGGAGCTGTTTTTT. Its protein is CASSPSSGRPPNTGELFF.

The chain recombines TRBV7-2 with TRBJ2-7; 7 bases fit TRBD1. The CDR3 consists of 15 residues. Germline CDR1 SGHTA, CDR2 FQGNSA. With 5 bases clipped from V and 5 bases from J, the junction kept 12 bases outside the gene matches. The CDR3 sequence is CASSADRVGLNEQYF. The DNA for the CDR3 is TGTGCCAGCAGCGCCGACAGGGTCGGGTTAAACGAGCAGTACTTC. Complete variable domain (other parts from reference TRBV7-2 and TRBJ2-7): GAGVSQSPSNKVTEKGKDVELRCDPISGHTALYWYRQSLGQGLEFLIYFQGNSAPDKSGLPSDRFSAERTGGSVSTLTIQRTQQEDSAVYLCASSADRVGLNEQYFGPGTRLTVT.

The V gene is TRBV5-6, the J gene TRBJ1-2, with 12 bases lining up with TRBD1. V lost 3 bases to trimming and J lost 5 bases; unmatched junction nucleotides: 5. Germline CDR1 SGHDT, CDR2 YYEEEE. The CDR3 totals 15 residues. CDR3 sequence: CASSWDRGPGYGYTF. CDR3 in DNA: TGTGCCAGCAGCTGGGACAGGGGGCCGGGTTATGGCTACACCTTC.

The chain links TRBV5-4 to TRBJ1-4; D ambiguous. V lost 1 base, J lost 4 bases, and 11 bases lay in between. Germline CDR1 and CDR2: SGHNT and YYREEE (reference sequence). This CDR3 region has 15 residues. This chain's CDR3 is CASSLSSQLNEKLFF. CDR3 DNA: TGTGCCAGCAGCTTGAGTTCCCAACTTAATGAAAAACTGTTTTTT.

The rearrangement uses TRBV30 and TRBJ2-1; TRBD1 might be the D (6 bases). This CDR3 is 14 amino acids long. The germline gives CDR1 GTSNPN, CDR2 SVGIG (reference sequence). V was pared by 4 bases and J by 0 bases, with 10 bases between. For the CDR3, the DNA is TGTGCCTGGACCGGACAGAGCTCCTACAATGAGCAGTTCTTC. Translation gives CAWTGQSSYNEQFF.

The count of this clone is one. The CDR3 region has the DNA TGTGCCAGCAGTTTTCTAGCGGCCGAAGGAGATACGCAGTATTTT. Translation gives CASSFLAAEGDTQYF. This chain joins TRBV25-1 and TRBJ2-3; 7 bases are shared with TRBD2. Losses at the gene ends were 5 bases for V and 5 bases for J; bases not matched to a gene: 10. Germline CDR1 reads MGHDK; CDR2 reads SYGVNS. CDR3 size: 15 residues.